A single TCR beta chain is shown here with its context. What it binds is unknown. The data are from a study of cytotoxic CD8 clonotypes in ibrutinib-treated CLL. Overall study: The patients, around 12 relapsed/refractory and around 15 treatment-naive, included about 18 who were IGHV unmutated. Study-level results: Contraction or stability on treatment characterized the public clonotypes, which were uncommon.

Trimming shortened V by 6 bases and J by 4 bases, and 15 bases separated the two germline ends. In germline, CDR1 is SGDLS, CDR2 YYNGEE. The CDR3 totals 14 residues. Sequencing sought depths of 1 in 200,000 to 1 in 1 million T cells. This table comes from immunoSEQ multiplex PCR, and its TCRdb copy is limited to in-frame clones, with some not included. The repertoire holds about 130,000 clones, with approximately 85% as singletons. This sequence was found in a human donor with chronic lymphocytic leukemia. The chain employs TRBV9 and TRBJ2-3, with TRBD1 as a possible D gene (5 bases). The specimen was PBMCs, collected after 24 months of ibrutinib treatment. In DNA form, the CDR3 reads TGTGCCAGCACGTCAGGGAACCCCCCAGATACGCAGTATTTT. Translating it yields CASTSGNPPDTQYF. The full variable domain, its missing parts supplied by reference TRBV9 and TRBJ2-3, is DSGVTQTPKHLITATGQRVTLRCSPRSGDLSVYWYQQSLDQGLQFLIQYYNGEERAKGNILERFSAQQFPDLHSELNLSSLELGDSALYFCASTSGNPPDTQYFGPGTRLTVL.